Listed here are 32 T cell receptor beta chains from one sample, sequenced in a study of beta chain features in type 1 diabetes. Sequenced material consisted of expressed TCRB transcripts (all of the isolated RNA was reverse transcribed). Sequencing was performed with immunoSEQ multiplex PCR; in TCRdb, only in-frame clones are kept and a portion is missing. Seen here are 150,000 to 180,000 clones, less than 9.5% observed once, and the top ten hold about 0.6%. Sequences were obtained from central memory CD4+ T cells from blood. Receptors were obtained from a man aged 18 to 29 in good health.

This clone was detected ten times or more. The chain couples TRBV20-1 to TRBJ2-3; D ambiguous. The ends were cut back, 2 bases at V and 5 bases at J, with 5 bases in the middle. The CDR3 has 11 residues. The V gene's germline CDR1 is DFQATT and CDR2 SNEGSKA (reference sequence). CDR3 nucleotides: TGCAGTGCTAGATCGGTAGATACGCAGTATTTT. Protein product: CSARSVDTQYF.

This clone has more than one count but fewer than ten. This rearrangement joins TRBV7-3 to TRBJ2-7; D may be TRBD1 (5 bases). Germline lookup yields CDR1 SGHTA and CDR2 FQGTGA. This CDR3 region has 15 residues. Trimming stripped 5 bases from V and 2 bases from J, with 16 bases between. Written as DNA, the CDR3 is TGTGCCAGCAGCCCATTCTCAGGGCCACCCTACGAGCAGTACTTC. It yields the protein CASSPFSGPPYEQYF.

This clone was observed at least ten times. This rearrangement joins TRBV30 to TRBJ1-5; D is unresolved. The CDR3 has 14 amino acids. V was pared by 0 bases and J by 0 bases, with 6 bases between. Germline V gene sequence: CDR1 GTSNPN, CDR2 SVGIG (reference sequence). In DNA form, the CDR3 reads TGTGCCTGGAGTGTAAGCGATAGCAATCAGCCCCAGCATTTT. Protein product: CAWSVSDSNQPQHF. The full variable domain, with the rest looked up from reference TRBV30 and TRBJ1-5, is SQTIHQWPATLVQPVGSPLSLECTVEGTSNPNLYWYRQAAGRGLQLLFYSVGIGQISSEVPQNLSASRPQDRQFILSSKKLLLSDSGFYLCAWSVSDSNQPQHFGDGTRLSIL.

The sample holds a few counts of this clone. The chain combines TRBV4-3 with TRBJ2-1, with 7 bases identical to TRBD2. V trimming: 4 bases; J trimming: 3 bases; junction bases outside the gene matches: 9. This CDR3 region has 16 residues. Looked up from germline, CDR1 is LGHNA and CDR2 is YSLEER. CDR3 coding DNA: TGCGCCAGCAGCCCAGAAACGGGAGGAAACTACAATGAGCAGTTCTTC. Protein: CASSPETGGNYNEQFF.

Comments on this clone: The junction departs from germline at one end; a sequencing error may be responsible. The same CDR3 also results from other DNA sequences found in this sample. CDR3 region: CASMDSSYNSPLHF. CDR3 coding DNA: TGTGCCAGCATGGACAGCTCCTATAATTCCCCCCTCCACTTT. The J gene is TRBJ1-6, the V gene TRBV13; tentatively, D is TRBD1 (6 bases). The germline gives CDR1 PRHDT, CDR2 FYEKMQ (reference sequence). This CDR3 region has 14 residues.

The V and J genes are TRBV2 and TRBJ2-1, with D maybe TRBD2 (6 bases). From germline, CDR1 is SNHLY and CDR2 FYNNEI. CDR3 size: 13 residues. Trimming pared 4 bases from V and 9 bases from J, leaving 13 bases between. Written as DNA, the CDR3 is TGTGCCAGCAGTGCGGACTACCTAATTGAGCAGTTCTTC. Protein: CASSADYLIEQFF.

A few counts support this clone. This chain links TRBV7-9 with TRBJ2-5; 13 bases are shared with TRBD2. Losses at the gene ends were 4 bases for V and 5 bases for J; bases not matched to a gene: 10. The CDR3 length is 17 residues. Germline lookup yields CDR1 SEHNR and CDR2 FQNEAQ (reference sequence). For the CDR3, the DNA is TGTGCCAGCAGCTCGAGGACTAGCGGGGGTGTACGCGAGACCCAGTACTTC. Protein: CASSSRTSGGVRETQYF.

This clone has a handful of counts. The rearrangement joins TRBV7-3 to TRBJ2-1, with 16 bases fitting TRBD2. Unmatched junction bases numbered 11, after V lost 5 bases and J lost 7 bases. This CDR3 region has 18 residues. Looked up from germline, CDR1 is SGHTA and CDR2 is FQGTGA. The CDR3 reads CASSLSAGTSGRVNEQFF. CDR3 in DNA: TGTGCCAGCAGCCTCAGTGCGGGGACTAGCGGGAGGGTAAATGAGCAGTTCTTC.

This clone has ten or more counts. The rearrangement joins TRBV4-3 to TRBJ2-4; TRBD1 is a possible D gene (6 bases). Germline values: CDR1 LGHNA, CDR2 YSLEER. V lost 1 base, J lost 8 bases, and 12 bases lay in between. CDR3 length equals 14 residues. The CDR3 here is CASSQVAGAHIQYF. The CDR3 DNA reads TGCGCCAGCAGCCAAGTAGCAGGGGCGCACATTCAGTACTTC.

This clone was recorded many times. The gene calls are TRBV10-3 and TRBJ2-2; no clear D gene. This CDR3 spans 15 amino acids. Trimming removed 0 bases from V and 4 bases from J, with 9 bases in between. Germline V gene data show CDR1 as ENHRY and CDR2 as SYGVKD. CDR3: CAISESKTFTGELFF. CDR3 sequence (DNA): TGTGCCATCAGTGAGTCGAAAACATTCACCGGGGAGCTGTTTTTT.

The CDR3: CASRGGDRDSTGELFF. DNA for the CDR3: TGTGCCAGTCGAGGGGGGGACAGGGACTCTACCGGGGAGCTGTTTTTT. The genes are TRBV19 and TRBJ2-2; 9 nucleotides align to TRBD1. Germline V gene data show CDR1 as LNHDA and CDR2 as SQIVND (reference sequence). The CDR3 is 16 amino acids. Unmatched junction bases numbered 12, after V lost 8 bases and J lost 5 bases.

This clone has only a few counts. V and J are TRBV28 and TRBJ2-5, with D possibly being TRBD2 (5 bases). This CDR3 has 15 residues. In germline, CDR1 is MDHEN, CDR2 SYDVKM. V lost 2 bases, J lost 4 bases, and 14 bases lay in between. As DNA, the CDR3 is TGTGCCAGCAGTTTAGCGGCTGGGAGTGGAGAGACCCAGTACTTC. Encoded protein: CASSLAAGSGETQYF. The complete variable domain, with remaining parts taken from reference TRBV28 and TRBJ2-5, reads DVKVTQSSRYLVKRTGEKVFLECVQDMDHENMFWYRQDPGLGLRLIYFSYDVKMKEKGDIPEGYSVSREKKERFSLILESASTNQTSMYLCASSLAAGSGETQYFGPGTRLLVL.

This clone was picked up a small number of times. The chain links TRBV5-6 to TRBJ1-2; possible D gene TRBD1, 5 bases. Germline assignment: CDR1 SGHDT and CDR2 YYEEEE. Trimming cost V 3 bases and J 8 bases, with 11 bases left between them. This CDR3 spans 12 amino acids. In DNA, the CDR3 is TGTGCCAGCAGCTCGGGGGTGACCGGCTACACCTTC. Amino acids: CASSSGVTGYTF.

The sample holds a few counts of this clone. V and J are TRBV7-2 and TRBJ2-7; 7 bases map to TRBD1. This CDR3 comprises 15 residues. Germline trimming cut 6 bases from V and 0 bases from J; bases unmatched to any gene: 8. Per the germline V gene, CDR1 is SGHTA and CDR2 is FQGNSA. The CDR3 nucleotides read TGTGCCAGCAGTTTGGGACAGTCTTACTCCTACGAGCAGTACTTC. Protein: CASSLGQSYSYEQYF.

This clone has a handful of counts. The chain is built from TRBV4-3 and TRBJ1-1, with D possibly matching TRBD1 (5 bases). This CDR3 region has 13 residues. Trimming took off 4 bases at V and 1 base at J, with 7 bases between the two ends. CDR1 LGHNA and CDR2 YSLEER come from the germline V gene. CDR3 residues: CASSRGQNTEAFF. In DNA, the CDR3 is TGCGCCAGCAGCCGTGGACAGAACACTGAAGCTTTCTTT.

The chain carries TRBV6-5 and TRBJ1-1, with TRBD1 identical over 9 bases. Germline CDR1 reads MNHEY; CDR2 reads SVGAGI. The CDR3 loop spans 15 amino acids. Unmatched junction bases numbered 6, after V lost 7 bases and J lost 0 bases. The CDR3 sequence is CASTGTGIMNTEAFF. Here the CDR3 DNA reads TGTGCCAGCACCGGGACAGGGATCATGAACACTGAAGCTTTCTTT.

J is TRBJ2-3 and V is TRBV7-9; 14 bases align to TRBD2. The CDR3 contains 17 residues. Germline values: CDR1 SEHNR, CDR2 FQNEAQ (reference sequence). V shed 4 bases and J 0 bases; nucleotides not matched to a gene: 3. The chain's CDR3 is CASSSGTSGGSTDTQYF. DNA of the CDR3: TGTGCCAGCAGCTCCGGGACTAGCGGGGGTAGCACAGATACGCAGTATTTT.

The chain combines TRBV7-9 with TRBJ1-4; D possibly corresponds to TRBD1 (5 bases). V lost 10 bases to trimming and J lost 6 bases, with 18 bases between them. This CDR3 contains 14 residues. CDR1 and CDR2 from the germline V gene are SEHNR and FQNEAQ (reference sequence). This CDR3 reads CAIPPGERDEKLFF. The CDR3 DNA reads TGTGCCATCCCTCCGGGGGAGAGGGATGAAAAACTGTTTTTT.

The chain couples TRBV6-6 to TRBJ2-7; the D gene is possibly TRBD1 (6 bases). Germline CDR1 MNHNY, CDR2 SVGAGI (reference sequence). V lost 8 bases and J lost 3, with 17 bases in between. The length of the CDR3 is 14 residues. In nucleotides, the CDR3 is TGTGCCAGCGACACTGGGACATTCAGCTACGAGCAGTACTTC. Its translation: CASDTGTFSYEQYF.

CDR3 in amino acids: CASSFSGGYTEAFF. DNA for the CDR3: TGTGCCAGCAGCTTCTCGGGTGGGTACACTGAAGCTTTCTTT. The J gene is TRBJ1-1, the V gene TRBV5-6; unclear D gene. This CDR3 has 14 amino acids. Trimming pared 2 bases from V and 3 bases from J, leaving 11 bases between. Germline-derived CDR1 and CDR2 are SGHDT and YYEEEE.

This clone was detected a few times. V and J are TRBV5-1 and TRBJ2-5, with 10 bases matching TRBD2. Germline values: CDR1 SGHRS, CDR2 YFSETQ. V shed 0 bases and J 1 base; nucleotides not matched to a gene: 6. The length of the CDR3 is 17 residues. The CDR3 sequence: CASSLAASGSPQETQYF. DNA for the CDR3: TGCGCCAGCAGCTTGGCCGCTAGCGGGAGTCCCCAAGAGACCCAGTACTTC.

A word on this clone: The junction does not match germline at one end; this may be a read error. This rearrangement joins TRBV7-8 to TRBJ1-4, with D possibly matching TRBD1 (5 bases). CDR3 length: 15 amino acids. CDR1 and CDR2 (germline): SGHVS, FQNEAQ. CDR3 sequence: CASSPRGTTSEKLFF. Written as DNA, the CDR3 is TGTGCCAGCAGCCCCCGTGGGACTACTAGTGAAAAACTGTTTTTT.

In this sample, this clone turned up a few times. The chain links TRBV9 to TRBJ2-1; 12 bases fit TRBD2. The CDR3 spans 16 residues. Germline V gene sequence: CDR1 SGDLS, CDR2 YYNGEE. V gave up 3 bases and J gave up 4 bases; unmatched junction bases: 5. The CDR3 nucleotides read TGTGCCAGCAGCGCCCTAGCGGGAGGGCCTTACAATGAGCAGTTCTTC. Amino acid sequence: CASSALAGGPYNEQFF.

This clone was picked up a small number of times. The gene calls are TRBV4-3 and TRBJ1-2, with a tentative D call TRBD1 (6 bases). Deletions cut 0 bases from V and 7 bases from J, with 15 bases between. The germline V gene has CDR1 LGHNA and CDR2 YSLEER. The CDR3 runs 15 residues. CDR3 DNA sequence: TGCGCCAGCAGCCAAGACCAGGCAGGGGCGGGTGGCTACACCTTC. Encoded protein: CASSQDQAGAGGYTF.

This chain links TRBV7-3 with TRBJ2-2, with a possible D match to TRBD2 (6 bases). This CDR3 has 13 residues. Germline values: CDR1 SGHTA, CDR2 FQGTGA. Trimming pared 8 bases from V and 4 bases from J, leaving 11 bases between. The CDR3 DNA is TGTGCCAGCGGACTAAGCTCCACCGGGGAGCTGTTTTTT. Protein: CASGLSSTGELFF.

The chain couples TRBV9 to TRBJ2-7, with TRBD1 identical over 8 bases. After removal of 0 bases from V and 3 bases from J, the junction contained 2 bases not matched to a gene. This CDR3 comprises 14 residues. CDR1 and CDR2 from the germline V gene are SGDLS and YYNGEE. The CDR3 loop reads CASSVGQGYYEQYF. The CDR3 nucleotides read TGTGCCAGCAGCGTAGGACAGGGGTACTACGAGCAGTACTTC.

This chain connects TRBV4-2 to TRBJ2-1; 9 nucleotides align to TRBD2. This CDR3 region has 15 residues. In germline, CDR1 is LGHNA, CDR2 YNFKEQ. Trimming removed 4 bases from V and 4 bases from J; junction bases left unmatched: 5. The CDR3 is CASSPRRGGYNEQFF. The CDR3 DNA reads TGTGCCAGCAGCCCGCGGCGGGGGGGTTACAATGAGCAGTTCTTC.

This clone was seen a few times. The V gene is TRBV6-6, the J gene TRBJ2-2; 7 nucleotides agree with TRBD2. Losses at the gene ends were 6 bases for V and 2 bases for J; bases not matched to a gene: 3. The CDR3 is 14 amino acids. Germline lookup yields CDR1 MNHNY and CDR2 SVGAGI (reference sequence). The CDR3 sequence: CASSPGLNTGELFF. As DNA, the CDR3 is TGTGCCAGCAGCCCGGGACTAAACACCGGGGAGCTGTTTTTT.

In the case of this clone: One junction end disagrees with the germline gene, perhaps due to a read error. The chain joins TRBV30 to TRBJ2-5; D is uncertain. Germline assignment: CDR1 GTSNPN and CDR2 SVGIG (reference sequence). This CDR3 comprises 13 residues. The CDR3 DNA reads as TGTGCCTGGAGTGTAGGAACAGAAGAAACCCAGTACTTC. It translates to CAWSVGTEETQYF.

This clone was seen a few times. The same CDR3 is also encoded by other DNA sequences in this sample. The V call is TRBV18, the J call TRBJ2-2; 7 bases map to TRBD1. This CDR3 has 16 residues. Germline CDR1 and CDR2: KGHSH and LQKENI. Unmatched junction bases numbered 8, after V lost 4 bases and J lost 3 bases. The CDR3 DNA sequence: TGTGCCAGCTCACATTCGACAGGGAAGGACACCGGGGAGCTGTTTTTT. Protein product: CASSHSTGKDTGELFF.

This clone has a count of ten or more. The chain joins TRBV19 to TRBJ2-1; the D is unclear. The germline gives CDR1 LNHDA, CDR2 SQIVND (reference sequence). The CDR3 has 16 residues. Trimming removed 3 bases from V and 0 bases from J, with 12 bases in between. CDR3: CASSMVGLSSYNEQFF. CDR3 DNA sequence: TGTGCCAGTAGTATGGTCGGTCTTAGCTCCTACAATGAGCAGTTCTTC.

This clone was found a few times. This chain uses TRBV5-6 with TRBJ2-7, with 9 nucleotides matching TRBD2. V trimming: 3 bases; J trimming: 4 bases; junction bases outside the gene matches: 8. The CDR3 is 15 amino acids. CDR1 and CDR2 from the germline V gene are SGHDT and YYEEEE. The CDR3 spells CASSYISGRGYEQYF. In DNA, the CDR3 is TGTGCCAGCAGCTACATTAGCGGGAGAGGTTACGAGCAGTACTTC.